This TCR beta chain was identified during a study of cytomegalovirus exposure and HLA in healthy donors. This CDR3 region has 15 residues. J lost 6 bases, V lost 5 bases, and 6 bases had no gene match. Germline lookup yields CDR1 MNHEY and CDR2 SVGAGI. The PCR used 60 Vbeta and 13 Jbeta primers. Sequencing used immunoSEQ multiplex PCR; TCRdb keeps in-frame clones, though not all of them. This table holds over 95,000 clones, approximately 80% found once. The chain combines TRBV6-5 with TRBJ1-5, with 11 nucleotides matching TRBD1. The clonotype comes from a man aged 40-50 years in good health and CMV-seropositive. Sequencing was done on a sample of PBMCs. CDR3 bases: TGTGCCAGCAGTCCACAGGGACAGGGGGGTCAGCCCCAGCATTTT. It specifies CASSPQGQGGQPQHF.